This section outlines one T cell receptor (beta chain) sequence together with its context. Its antigen is undetermined. Method: immunoSEQ multiplex PCR; TCRdb's copy keeps in-frame clones and lacks some. Seen here are some 140,000 clones, about 90% observed once, and the top ten hold 0.15% to 0.2%. V shed 0 bases and J shed 8 bases, with 14 bases lying between them. This CDR3 comprises 14 residues. Germline V gene sequence: CDR1 SGDLS, CDR2 YYNGEE. This entry is derived from a study of graft-versus-host responses after intestinal transplantation. Study in general: Transplants given to recipients were multivisceral, liver-intestinal, or isolated intestinal. General study points: Elevated graft-versus-host to host-versus-graft clonal ratios in allografts were recorded for patients with graft-donor T cell macrochimerism. GvH clone levels peaked in circulation, and this peak was associated with early post-transplant HvG declines.

The source is a human donor who received an intestinal transplant. This chain joins TRBV9 and TRBJ1-2, with TRBD1 as a possible D gene (5 bases). The source material was unstimulated CD4+ T cells sorted from spleen or lymph node cells, sampled before intestinal transplant. The CDR3 is CASSVASGQGGYTF. CDR3 sequence (DNA): TGTGCCAGCAGCGTAGCTTCGGGGCAGGGAGGCTACACCTTC.